Sequencing of this TCR beta chain was carried out in a study of blood T cell repertoires in COVID-19. In the study overall: Researchers got acute and convalescent COVID-19 samples from the United States, Italy and Spain. T cells, B-cell-depleted T cells, or PBMCs supplied cDNA or gDNA.

As originally analysed: For nucleated cells, counts were estimated from reference gene primer amplification. Sequencing was performed with immunoSEQ multiplex PCR; in TCRdb, only in-frame clones are kept and a portion is missing. From that table come the V and J calls and clone size; the DNA was used to work out D and trimming. The repertoire holds about 120,000 clones, with 79% as singletons. CDR3 size: 14 residues. V lost 3 bases to trimming and J lost 2 bases, with 9 bases between them. Germline-derived CDR1 and CDR2 are SGDLS and YYNGEE. This sequence originates from a man between 35 and 55 years old with active or convalescent COVID-19. The J gene is TRBJ1-3, the V gene TRBV9; D might be TRBD1 (5 bases). Sequencing used peripheral blood. This CDR3 reads CASSASGPGNTIYF. CDR3 bases: TGTGCCAGCAGCGCCTCAGGGCCTGGAAACACCATATATTTT.